The source of this T cell receptor (beta chain) is a study of T-cell memory formation after mild COVID-19. About the study: TCR clusters largely stayed donor specific. Study results and limitations: Cross-reactive memory appears to have joined, as suggested by some responding clones showing up in pre-infection memory. Day 15 to 85 contracting clones showed balanced CD4/CD8; later expanders leaned CD4+.

5'RACE with constant-segment primers yielded barcoded, UMI-tagged TCR alpha and TCR beta cDNA libraries. Each CDR3 protein is one row after TCRdb ran MiXCR on the 5' RACE reads. The sample lists hundreds of thousands of distinct CDR3 sequences, about 22% seen once, with around 9.2% in the top ten. As regards this clonotype: Its antigen is not known.

Sequenced sample: PBMCs or a T cell subset sorted from them (not recorded which). The origin of this receptor is an adult woman who had mild COVID-19 (a few samples of this study predate the infection). Cell type and time point are not known.

The CDR3 DNA follows: TGTGCCAGCAGTTTCGGGGGGTTGAACACTGAAGCTTTCTTT. Encoded protein: CASSFGGLNTEAFF. The rearrangement links TRBV27 to TRBJ1-1, with a possible D match to TRBD1 (5 bases). Per germline, CDR1 MNHEY and CDR2 SMNVEV (reference sequence). With 3 bases removed from V and 0 bases from J, the gap between germline ends came to 8 bases. This CDR3 comprises 14 residues.